This TCR beta chain came from a study of control samples from healthy donors and cancer patients. Libraries were prepared by immunoSEQ multiplex PCR; TCRdb keeps only in-frame clonotypes and omits some of them. Here the sample spans under 65,000 clones, 90% being singletons. The source material was PBMCs. The clonotype originates from a woman between 45 and 60 years old with colorectal cancer.

The chain's CDR3 is CASSFSEVDTQYF. The CDR3 region has the DNA TGTGCCAGCAGCTTCTCCGAGGTAGATACGCAGTATTTT. The rearrangement joins TRBV5-4 to TRBJ2-3; D not resolved. Germline assignment: CDR1 SGHNT and CDR2 YYREEE (reference sequence). The CDR3 contains 13 residues. Trimming cost V 2 bases and J 5 bases, with 9 bases left between them.